This T cell receptor (beta chain) is from a study of blood T cell repertoires in COVID-19. This clone was observed a single time. Measured with immunoSEQ multiplex PCR; TCRdb has only the in-frame clones, and not every one. The profile shows approximately 240,000 clones, more than 65% of them singletons. The CDR3 extends over 14 amino acids. V dropped 3 bases and J dropped 4 bases, with 13 bases sitting between them. Germline-derived CDR1 and CDR2 are SGHRS and YFSETQ. This receptor was obtained from a woman aged 35 to 49 with active or convalescent COVID-19. The sample was peripheral blood. This chain connects TRBV5-1 to TRBJ1-1; D is perhaps TRBD1 (5 bases). CDR3 residues: CASSYSDQGTEAFF. The CDR3 DNA sequence: TGCGCCAGCAGCTACTCCGATCAGGGCACTGAAGCTTTCTTT.